This T cell receptor (beta chain) was found in a study of T-cell reconstitution after alpha-beta-depleted transplantation in children. Losses at the gene ends were 4 bases for V and 2 bases for J; bases not matched to a gene: 14. Per germline, CDR1 SGHRS and CDR2 YFSETQ. This CDR3 spans 18 amino acids. As it was prepared, the TCRbeta library received unique molecular identifiers. Each CDR3 protein is one row after TCRdb ran MiXCR on the PCR reads. The sample includes around 960,000 distinct CDR3 sequences, under 30% seen only once; the top ten take under 30%. To note about this clonotype: Its antigen remains unidentified.

Study conclusions and caveats: The main origin of T-cell counts and diversity one year after transplant was newly produced T cells.

Here the sequenced sample was PBMCs, mostly from graft donor cells, taken 360 days after TCRalphabeta/CD19-depleted stem cell transplant. The TCR was taken from a boy in the first two years of life who had a stem cell transplant for SCID, so the T cells may come from the graft donor. The V call is TRBV5-1, the J call TRBJ2-3, with 9 bases that match TRBD1. The DNA for the CDR3 is TGCGCCAGCAGCGGGACAGGGCTGGGGCTTATGGCCACAGATACGCAGTATTTT. Its protein product is CASSGTGLGLMATDTQYF. The full variable domain, its missing parts supplied by reference TRBV5-1 and TRBJ2-3, is KAGVTQTPRYLIKTRGQQVTLSCSPISGHRSVSWYQQTPGQGLQFLFEYFSETQRNKGNFPGRFSGRQFSNSRSEMNVSTLELGDSALYLCASSGTGLGLMATDTQYFGPGTRLTVL.